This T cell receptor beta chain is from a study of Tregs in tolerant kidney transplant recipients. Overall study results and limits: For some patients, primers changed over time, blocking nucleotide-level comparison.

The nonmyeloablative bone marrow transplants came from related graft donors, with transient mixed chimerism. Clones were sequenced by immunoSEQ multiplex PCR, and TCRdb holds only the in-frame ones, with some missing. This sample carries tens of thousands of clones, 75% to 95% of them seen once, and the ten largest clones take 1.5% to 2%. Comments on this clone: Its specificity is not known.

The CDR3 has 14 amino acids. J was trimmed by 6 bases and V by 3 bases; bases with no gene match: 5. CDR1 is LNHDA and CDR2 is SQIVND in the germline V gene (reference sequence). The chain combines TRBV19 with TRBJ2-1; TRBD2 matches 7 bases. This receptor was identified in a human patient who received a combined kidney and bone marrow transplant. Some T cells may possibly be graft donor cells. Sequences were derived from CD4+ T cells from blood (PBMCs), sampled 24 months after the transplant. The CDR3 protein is CASSIWEGGNEQFF. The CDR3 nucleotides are TGTGCCAGTAGTATTTGGGAGGGAGGCAATGAGCAGTTCTTC.